This T cell receptor (beta chain) appears in the sequencing data of a study of molecular identifiers for immune sequencing clone quantification. The CDR3 is 15 amino acids. Between the trimmed V and J ends, which lost 3 bases and 0 bases, there was a span of 12 bases. The germline gives CDR1 MNHEY, CDR2 SVGEGT. This clonotype appeared many times. TCRdb recomputed calls from the PCR reads with MiXCR, one row per CDR3 protein. The data contain about 640,000 distinct CDR3 sequences, 15% to 20% of them seen just once; the ten biggest clones take up 0.85%. Preparation of naive CD8 libraries involved roughly 19,000 to 1,100,000 sorted cells and 10%, 30% or 50% RNA.

The TCR sequence derives from a human donor in good health. Some libraries in this study had Jurkat cell RNA spiked in. The rearrangement links TRBV6-2 or TRBV6-3 to TRBJ2-7, with a weak D call TRBD2 (6 bases). Sequenced input: naive CD8+ T cells from blood, with Jurkat cell RNA spiked in. Subset given: FACS-sorted CD8+CD4-CCR7+CD45RA+ naive T cells. The CDR3 region is CASSYLRDPSYEQYF. The CDR3 DNA sequence: TGTGCCAGCAGTTATTTGCGGGACCCCTCCTACGAGCAGTACTTC.